This TCR beta chain was sequenced for a study of blood T cell repertoires in COVID-19. Study as a whole: Spain, Italy and the United States supplied samples that represented acute and convalescent COVID-19.

The CDR3 runs 14 residues. CDR1 and CDR2 from the germline V gene are MDHEN and SYDVKM. V lost 0 bases and J lost 5, with 10 bases in between. Contact with a PCR-confirmed or clinician-diagnosed COVID-19 case occurred within 2 weeks of entry. Original data processing: Cell counts per sample came from amplifying reference gene primers. Measured with immunoSEQ multiplex PCR; TCRdb has only the in-frame clones, and not every one. From that table come the V and J calls and clone size; the DNA was used to work out D and trimming. Of 200,000 or so clones listed, 88% are singletons. V is TRBV28 and J is TRBJ1-1, with D perhaps TRBD1 (5 bases). Sequencing used PBMCs or T cells enriched from blood (not recorded which). The receptor was derived from a woman in her thirties who had been exposed to COVID-19. The DNA of the CDR3 is TGTGCCAGCAGTTTATGGGGGGGTAAAACTGAAGCTTTCTTT. Its translation: CASSLWGGKTEAFF.